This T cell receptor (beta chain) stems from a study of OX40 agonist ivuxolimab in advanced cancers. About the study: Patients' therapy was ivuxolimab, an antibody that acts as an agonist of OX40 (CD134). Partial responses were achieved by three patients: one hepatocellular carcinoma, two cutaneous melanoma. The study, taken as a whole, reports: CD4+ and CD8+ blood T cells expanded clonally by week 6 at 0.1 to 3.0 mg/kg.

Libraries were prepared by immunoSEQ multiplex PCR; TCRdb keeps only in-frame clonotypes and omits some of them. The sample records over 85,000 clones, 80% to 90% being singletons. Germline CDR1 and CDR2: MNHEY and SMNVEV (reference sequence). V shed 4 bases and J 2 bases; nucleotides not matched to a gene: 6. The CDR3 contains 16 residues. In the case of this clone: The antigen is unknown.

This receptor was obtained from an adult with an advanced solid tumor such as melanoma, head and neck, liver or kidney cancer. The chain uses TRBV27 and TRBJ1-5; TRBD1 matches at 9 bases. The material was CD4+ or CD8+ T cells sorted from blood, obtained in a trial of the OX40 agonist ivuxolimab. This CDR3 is CASSSLDRGGNQPQHF. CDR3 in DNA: TGTGCCAGCAGTTCACTGGACAGGGGCGGCAATCAGCCCCAGCATTTT.